Sequencing of this TCR beta chain was carried out in a study of beta chain features in type 1 diabetes. Broader study findings: Fewer junction insertions and more nucleotide deletions appeared in type 1 diabetes patients.

The CDR3 is 18 residues long. Losses at the gene ends were 3 bases for V and 2 bases for J; bases not matched to a gene: 12. Germline CDR1 KGHSH, CDR2 LQKENI. cDNA synthesis used the whole RNA isolate, giving expressed TCRB sequences. The table came from immunoSEQ multiplex PCR; TCRdb's copy has only in-frame clones and leaves some out. The sample consists of hundreds of thousands of clones, roughly 13% of them appearing once. A word on this clone: As yet, its antigen is unknown.

The sample taken for sequencing was naive CD4+ T cells from blood. This receptor was identified in a woman in her 40s in good health. The V call is TRBV18, the J call TRBJ2-7; TRBD1 agrees at 11 bases. This CDR3 reads CASSPKVGRTGGPYEQYF. CDR3 nucleotides: TGTGCCAGCTCACCCAAAGTGGGACGGACAGGGGGCCCCTACGAGCAGTACTTC.